Included here is one T cell receptor (beta chain) sequence, with context. As defined, naive CD8 cells were CD45RO-negative and positively selected for CCR7, with terminally differentiated effector memory CD45RA+ cells excluded. HIV-negative, healthy adults without recent acute infections or vaccinations were the donors. The data were taken from a study of shared clonotypes between healthy human individuals. Generated by immunoSEQ multiplex PCR, the TCRdb table keeps only in-frame clones and is missing some. Seen here are about 700,000 clones, about 91% observed once, and the top ten hold roughly 24%. Input material: naive CD8+ T cells sorted from blood. The TCR was taken from a man younger than 40 in good health.

The CDR3 DNA reads TGTGCCAGCAGTTTTGAGATGTTAATGGGACGACTCCAAGAGACCCAGTACTTC. This gives the protein CASSFEMLMGRLQETQYF. The genes are TRBV28 and TRBJ2-5; D is possibly TRBD1 or TRBD2 (5 bases each). Between the trimmed V and J ends, which lost 3 bases and 1 base, there was a span of 21 bases. The CDR3 runs 18 residues. CDR1 is MDHEN and CDR2 is SYDVKM in the germline V gene. The full variable domain, its missing parts supplied by reference TRBV28 and TRBJ2-5, is DVKVTQSSRYLVKRTGEKVFLECVQDMDHENMFWYRQDPGLGLRLIYFSYDVKMKEKGDIPEGYSVSREKKERFSLILESASTNQTSMYLCASSFEMLMGRLQETQYFGPGTRLLVL.